There are a few counts of the clone carrying this TCR beta chain. Antigen: not known. These data belong to a study of identical twins. Study observations and caveats: There was more out-of-frame TCR alpha sharing in monozygotic twins than models estimated.

cDNA carried unique molecular identifiers, and a universal primer site was added by template switching. TCRdb independently ran MiXCR on the 5' RACE reads; one entry per CDR3 protein. The sample includes 1.5 million to 2 million distinct CDR3 sequences, less than 35% of them seen just once. The CDR3 has 14 residues. Germline V gene sequence: CDR1 SGHAT, CDR2 FQNNGV. V was trimmed by 3 bases and J by 5 bases, leaving 11 bases between them. Healthy Caucasians supplied all donations. This chain uses TRBV11-2 with TRBJ2-1; perhaps TRBD2 as D (6 bases). This receptor was obtained from a newborn girl in good health. Sequencing used cord blood. The CDR3 here is CASSLGEADNEQFF. The CDR3 DNA reads TGTGCCAGCAGCTTGGGGGAGGCGGACAATGAGCAGTTCTTC.